The rows below give T cell receptor beta chains drawn from one sample of a study of blood T cell repertoires in COVID-19. Clones were sequenced by immunoSEQ multiplex PCR, and TCRdb holds only the in-frame ones, with some missing. The sample yields about 230,000 clones, less than 90% seen once. The sequencing input was peripheral blood. These receptors originate from a woman aged 70-85 years with active or convalescent COVID-19. CDR3s include the opening cysteine and the closing phenylalanine or tryptophan. A D gene is named only where the DNA matches it firmly. Where a row states a size, it is once, few, many or the class of an expanded clone; other rows omit it.

j_call d_call v_call cdr3_length clone_size cdr3_nt cdr3_aa
TRBJ2-3 . TRBV28 14 . TGTGCCAGCAGTTTATACCCGGGAACAGATACGCAGTATTTT CASSLYPGTDTQYF
TRBJ2-7 TRBD1 TRBV6-2/TRBV6-3 15 . TGTGCCAGCAGCCATGGGACAGAAACCCTCCTTGAGCAGTACTTC CASSHGTETLLEQYF
TRBJ1-1 . TRBV19 14 . TGTGCCAGTAGTGGCTGGCAGATGAACACTGAAGCTTTCTTT CASSGWQMNTEAFF
TRBJ2-7 TRBD2 TRBV19 15 . TGTGCCAGTAGTGGGGGGATAGCGGGGGTCTACGAGCAGTACTTC CASSGGIAGVYEQYF
TRBJ1-4 . TRBV2 13 . TGTGCCAGCGGAGGGGTTTCCAATGAAAAACTGTTTTTT CASGGVSNEKLFF
TRBJ1-5 TRBD1 TRBV6-5 15 . TGTGCCAGCAGGGCCGGGACAGGGGGTTCAACGCCCCAGCATTTT CASRAGTGGSTPQHF
TRBJ1-2 . TRBV7-9 13 . TGTGCCACCCGCGGGGGGGGTGACTATGGCTACACCTTC CATRGGGDYGYTF
TRBJ2-2 TRBD1 TRBV27 15 . TGTGCCAGCAGTTTAGGACAGGGGGCAACCGGGGAGCTGTTTTTT CASSLGQGATGELFF
TRBJ2-2 TRBD2 TRBV6-2/TRBV6-3 16 once TGTGCCAGCAGTTACGGCGCGGGGGGATTGACCGGGGAGCTGTTTTTT CASSYGAGGLTGELFF
TRBJ2-1 TRBD1 TRBV28 20 . TGTGCCAGCAGTGGGACAGGGGCAAGCGAGATAATATGGGGCCACAATGAGCAGTTCTTC CASSGTGASEIIWGHNEQFF
TRBJ2-1 TRBD2 TRBV5-1 15 once TGCGCCACCTCCGGCGGGAGCGGGGGGGGCAATGAGCAGTTCTTC CATSGGSGGGNEQFF
TRBJ2-2 . TRBV7-2 14 . TGTGCCAGCAGCTTGTACAAGAACACCGGGGAGCTGTTTTTT CASSLYKNTGELFF
TRBJ2-2 TRBD1 TRBV12-5 14 once TGTGCTAGTGGCCGTCGACAGGGAGAGGGGGAGCTGTTTTTT CASGRRQGEGELFF
TRBJ2-7 . TRBV7-2 16 few TGTGCCAGCAGTTCACTCTCGGGGGACTCCCGCTACGAGCAGTACTTC CASSSLSGDSRYEQYF
TRBJ2-7 TRBD1 TRBV28 14 . TGTGCCAGCAGTAAGACAGGGGGGCCCTACGAGCAGTACTTC CASSKTGGPYEQYF
TRBJ1-3 . TRBV10-3 13 . TGTGCCGCCAGCCCGGCGGACAGAAACACCATATATTTT CAASPADRNTIYF
TRBJ1-5 TRBD1 TRBV28 16 . TGTGCCAGCAGTTTAGGCGGGACAGGGGGCAATCAGCCCCAGCATTTT CASSLGGTGGNQPQHF
TRBJ1-1 . TRBV7-2 13 . TGTGCCAGCAGCTCGAGGATGTACACTGAAGCTTTCTTT CASSSRMYTEAFF
TRBJ1-5 . TRBV20-1 14 . TGCAGTGCTAGTGTGGGGGCTGTCGGTCAGCCCCAGCATTTT CSASVGAVGQPQHF
TRBJ2-1 TRBD2 TRBV7-2 16 few TGTGCCAGCAGCTTAGGTTACCTAGCGGGGAGAGATGAGCAGTTCTTC CASSLGYLAGRDEQFF
TRBJ2-5 TRBD1 TRBV9 15 . TGTGCCAGCAGCTTTACCCAGGGGGCGGGGGAGACCCAGTACTTC CASSFTQGAGETQYF
TRBJ2-7 TRBD1 TRBV11-3 13 . TGTGCCAGCAGCTCGACAGGGGGCTACGAGCAGTACTTC CASSSTGGYEQYF